The entry below gives a single TCR beta chain sequence along with its context. Its antigen is as yet unknown. This record comes from a study of T cell responses to AZD1222 COVID-19 vaccine. Study outcomes and limitations: Spike-wide coverage was observed for vaccine-associated CD4 TCRs, with dominant responses at 160-218 and 743-854.

V was trimmed by 1 base and J by 3 bases, leaving 7 bases between them. This CDR3 has 15 amino acids. Germline loops: CDR1 SGHTA, CDR2 FQGNSA. Only in-frame clones appear in the TCRdb table, and some are missing; sequencing was by immunoSEQ multiplex PCR. Counted here are tens of thousands of clones, about nine tenths occurring once; the ten biggest clones make up around 20%. The receptor comes from an adult in good health. Sequenced here: peripheral blood, sampled on day 0 of AZD1222 vaccination. This chain connects TRBV7-2 to TRBJ1-6; no definite D call. The CDR3 DNA sequence: TGTGCCAGCAGCTTAGTGGGTATCTATAATTCACCCCTCCACTTT. Translating it yields CASSLVGIYNSPLHF.